Described below is a single T cell receptor (beta chain) sequence and its context. Its target is not known. This sample includes further DNA sequences coding for the same CDR3. The germline CDR1 and CDR2 sequences are SGHNT and YYREEE (reference sequence). V was clipped by 0 bases and J by 2 bases, with 5 bases between them. The CDR3 extends over 13 amino acids. The data derive from a study of shared clonotypes between healthy human individuals. At the level of the study: Each donor contributed plates that comprised three CD4 naive, three CD4 memory, two CD8 naive and one CD8 memory. Findings and limits, study-wide: Tissue TCR repertoires likely differ from these blood-only repertoires.

TCRdb's table, derived via immunoSEQ multiplex PCR, lists solely in-frame clones and lacks some. The sample contains some 900,000 clones, 76% of which appear only once. What was sequenced was memory CD4+ T cells sorted from blood. Specified subset: CD45RA-negative fraction. The genes are TRBV5-4 and TRBJ1-1; no firm D call. The sequence was collected from a man aged 18 to 35 in good health. For the CDR3, the DNA is TGTGCCAGCAGCTTGGCCTTAAACACTGAAGCTTTCTTT. This gives the protein CASSLALNTEAFF.